This T cell receptor (beta chain) was found in a study of blood T cell repertoires in COVID-19. Study details: Specimens from acute and convalescent COVID-19 originated in the United States, Italy and Spain. Sources were T cells, B-cell-depleted T cells, or PBMCs; the material itself was cDNA or gDNA.

This clone occurred once. Method: immunoSEQ multiplex PCR; TCRdb's copy keeps in-frame clones and lacks some. Seen here are around 180,000 clones, more than 80% observed once, and the top ten hold approximately 12%. The sequence was collected from a man aged 45-60 years who had recovered from COVID-19. Sequenced: PBMCs or T cells enriched from blood (not recorded which).

CDR3 protein: CASSPPPRDYTRGELFF. The CDR3 nucleotides read TGTGCCAGCAGCCCACCCCCCCGAGACTACACTCGCGGGGAGCTGTTTTTT. This sequence joins TRBV27 and TRBJ2-2; the D gene is possibly TRBD2 (5 bases). The CDR3 length is 17 residues. Germline V gene sequence: CDR1 MNHEY, CDR2 SMNVEV (reference sequence). Trimming removed 6 bases from V and 7 bases from J, with 24 bases in between.